This TCR beta chain was sequenced during a study of cytomegalovirus exposure and HLA in healthy donors (TCRdb year 2017). For the study in its entirety: An earlier analysis of approximately 640 of the donors reported 250 to 300 Gb of sequence data and 117 million unique TCR beta sequences from 190 million or so T cells. An early release that covered roughly 600 HLA-typed donors contained about 300 gigabases of sequencing data and tens of millions of unique TCR sequences. Of the approximately 400 genotyped donors, approximately 80% fell in the genetic ancestry cluster associated with self-reported Caucasian donors. The aim of the study was to test whether cataloging public T cell receptors could identify signatures of past pathogen exposure. Using immunosequencing, the study profiled T cell repertoires from 500 to 800 subjects and related those repertoires to cytomegalovirus serostatus. In addition to the first cohort of 650 to 800 subjects, a separate validation cohort of approximately 130 different subjects was used. To predict cytomegalovirus infection status, the study combined high-throughput TCR immunosequencing, statistical association of individual TCRs with disease status, and machine learning. A later analysis re-examined previously published TCR beta repertoires from about 670 donors and added high-resolution HLA genotyping to investigate patterns of TCR occurrence. The later analysis used no new phenotypic data to find candidate immune exposures, relying instead on TCR beta sequences and their occurrence across donors. To decide whether each TCR beta V gene segment behaved as functional or pseudogenic, an earlier analysis of 587 of the donors relied on high-throughput TCR beta sequencing. Donor age, sex, ethnicity and CMV serostatus were compiled alongside the repertoire data. A later genetic analysis used genome-wide SNP genotypes for about 60% of the roughly 670 donors, treating that subset as a discovery cohort. All discovery cohort repertoires had been generated on a single sequencing platform. HLA typing covered class I and class II loci at four-digit resolution. Typing coverage varied by locus: roughly 629-640 donors for A, B, C, DRB1 and DQB1; roughly 520 for DQA1; over 600 for DPA1; about 450 for DPB1. Several DR-DQ haplotypes were handled as single units for association and clustering because linkage in the cohort was strong. Across roughly 420 genotyped donors of the cohort, an average of roughly 250,000 unique TCR beta nucleotide sequences per donor were sequenced, and roughly 18% of those sequences were non-productive.

The CDR3, from cysteine to phenylalanine, totals 16 residues. Just CDR3 DNA is preserved here, 48 bases in frame from base 1. The germline V gene sets CDR1 to ENHRY and CDR2 to SYGVKD. Trimming accounts for 0 bases at V and 8 bases at J, while the number of junction bases matched to no gene is 5. The cohort was made up of approximately 700 healthy bone marrow donors. At the time of sampling, all cohort members were nominally healthy, though unrecorded immune exposures were likely present. The donor tested CMV seronegative and was one of the 352 seronegative cohort members. Every donor gave a peripheral blood sample, and the peripheral blood mononuclear cells from that sample were used for TCR beta sequencing. Genomic DNA was extracted from the blood cell samples with the Qiagen DNeasy Blood Extraction Kit. As for this clone: There is no known antigen for this receptor. No base quality values were provided; no much bigger clone lies one nucleotide off.

The library was made by the immunoSEQ multiplex PCR assay. For the multiplex PCR, a mixture combining 60 forward primers for TCR Vbeta segments and 13 reverse primers for TCR Jbeta segments was used. The CDR3 region of rearranged TCR beta genes was amplified from genomic DNA with a multiplex PCR assay. On the Illumina HiSeq System, the amplified TCR beta libraries were sequenced as 87-base-pair reads. On the study's bioinformatics: Across the 500 to 750 repertoires, a later analysis counted around 80 million unique TCR beta chains, 8.5 million to 12 million of which were shared by at least two donors. To remove PCR and sequencing errors, raw reads were error-corrected and collapsed into unique sequences using a nearest-neighbor algorithm that merged closely related sequences. Alignment of CDR3 sequences to IMGT reference sequences was used to assign V, D and J gene segments. For a sequence to be retained, a match of at least six nucleotides was required to both a V gene segment and a J gene segment. Rearrangements were classified as productive when the CDR3 lacked stop codons and remained in frame with V and J, and all other rearrangements were classified as non-productive. CDR3 was defined by IMGT convention, running from the second conserved V-encoded cysteine to the conserved J-encoded phenylalanine. Sequences without an unambiguous match to a single V gene segment were excluded from the earlier analysis of 450 to 750 of the donors. In an earlier analysis of a few hundred of the donors, V segments were called functional above 56.7% productive rearrangements and were called segregating when the between-donor standard deviation exceeded 5%. A statistical classification framework was built for diagnosing cytomegalovirus status from the catalog of TCR beta chain sequences. In a later analysis, V and J genes were assigned by comparing TCR nucleotide sequences against IMGT/GENE-DB human TR gene sequences. The TCRdist pipeline was used in a later analysis to assign CDR3 sequences and most-parsimonious VDJ recombination scenarios. A later analysis defined each TCR beta chain by its CDR3 amino acid sequence plus V-gene family, and excluded reads lacking a unique V-gene family. To address suspected cross-contamination and a sequencing artifact, a later analysis removed 550 to 750 highly shared, low-generation-probability nucleotide sequences. In a later analysis, a clonal expansion index for each public chain was calculated from normalized within-repertoire ranks of inferred template counts. Generation probabilities in a later analysis came from a VDJ recombination model fitted to out-of-frame rearrangements, and those results were checked against IGoR. In a later analysis, hypergeometric tests were used to score TCR-TCR, TCR-HLA and TCR-CMV co-occurrence, with a repertoire-size bias correction applied to TCR pairs. In a later analysis, false discovery rates were estimated by permuting HLA or CMV assignments 20 times. In a later analysis, co-occurring TCRs were grouped with DBSCAN, and TCRdist sequence similarity was added when clustering was performed within HLA-allele-positive subsets. Repertoires with fewer than 30,000 or more than 120,000 public chains were left out of co-occurrence clustering, as were four to six repertoires with anomalous nucleotide sharing. TCRdb provides this immuneACCESS table in a form limited to in-frame rearrangements. Some clones are lacking; in checked studies, under half of them reflect an unresolved V gene, and why the rest are absent is not known. The D gene and trimming were derived from the DNA, and the V and J assignments and clone size from that table. A total of approximately 220,000 clones appear in this sample, 65% to 85% of them only once. The ten biggest clones cover roughly 0.7% of the sample.

The research as a whole found: A cluster of highly shared sequence variants was judged likely to be a technical artifact of the sequencing pipeline. Only TCR beta chains were sequenced in this cohort, and the absence of alpha or paired-chain data limited detectable features. In the study, approximately 150 TCR beta chains were listed as associated with cytomegalovirus. A further reported finding was that TCR beta sequences accurately predicted the HLA-A and HLA-B alleles for most subjects in the first cohort. According to a later analysis, parvovirus B19, influenza, CMV and Epstein-Barr virus appeared linked to several top co-occurrence clusters. When HLA alleles, especially DR and DQ, strongly co-occurred, attributing TCR associations to individual alleles was difficult. Most CMV-associated TCR beta chains appeared to be HLA-restricted in a later analysis, and the HLA associations seemed to be driven largely by CMV exposure. Because counts were too low, some 17 rarely observed V segments, including chromosome 9 orphons, were excluded from the earlier analysis of 587 of the donors. Immune exposure information for the cohort was limited to CMV serostatus. Linkage disequilibrium might explain the correlated functional status among segregating V segments, but an unknown experimental factor could not be ruled out. Because some donors lacked HLA typing at each locus, the association tests relied only on the typed subset. V-gene and J-gene trimming of TCR beta chains was associated with a missense DCLRE1C variant in a later genetic analysis, and the association was replicated in an independent cohort. In a later genetic analysis, fewer N-insertions in productive TCRs were reported among donors in an Asian-associated ancestry cluster than the roughly 640-donor mean. Specific HLA alleles were associated with 15,000 to 20,000 TCR beta sequences at a false discovery rate of 0.05 in a later analysis. In an earlier analysis of under 600 of the donors, most TCR beta V segments were observed in productive rearrangements about 90% or about 30% of the time, broadly matching IMGT annotations. In vitro tests confirmed that a few of the cytomegalovirus-associated TCR beta chains recognize cytomegalovirus antigens. According to a later analysis, TCR association rates differed among HLA loci, with DRB1 alleles showing the most associated TCRs and HLA-C alleles showing the fewest. While some public TCRs were present in many individuals, most TCR sequences turned up only very rarely across donors. The classifier was reported to diagnose cytomegalovirus status with high specificity and sensitivity in both the original cohort and the validation cohort. Some IMGT-functional V segments, including TRBV6-2 and TRBV6-3, could not be told apart with the 87-base-pair reads, so those segments were excluded. Presence/absence analyses assumed roughly uniform sequencing depth across donors, an assumption that may not hold. In a later analysis, HLA-associated TCR beta chains showed more clonal expansion and lower generation probabilities than non-associated chains that were equally common. The authors suggested that the approach could potentially be extended to other disease states and immunological phenotypes.

The sequence was collected from a boy aged 2 to 9 in good health and CMV-seronegative. This chain joins TRBV10-3 to TRBJ2-1; 12 junctional bases match TRBD2. Specimen: PBMCs. The CDR3 corresponds to CAISESWTSGKHEQFF. The nucleotides read TGTGCCATCAGTGAGTCTTGGACTAGCGGGAAACATGAGCAGTTCTTC.